This T cell receptor beta chain was identified in a study of T cell responses to AZD1222 COVID-19 vaccine. General study results and limits: Targets within unmutated variant regions were reportedly found for nearly half of spike-specific TCRs.

This clone was counted only a few times. What it binds is not known. This sample also contains other DNA sequences that code for the same CDR3. CDR1 is SGHTA, CDR2 FQGTGA, per germline. The V end was cut by 0 bases, the J end by 1 base, with 3 bases between. The CDR3 contains 13 residues. The repertoire was sequenced with immunoSEQ multiplex PCR; TCRdb's copy has only in-frame clones and lacks some. The sample has roughly 120,000 clones, roughly 88% seen once. This sequence was found in an adult in good health. The chain links TRBV7-3 to TRBJ1-1; D is unresolved. Material: peripheral blood, obtained on day 0 of AZD1222 vaccination. CDR3 protein: CASSLTGNTEAFF. Written as DNA, the CDR3 is TGTGCCAGCAGCTTAACGGGGAACACTGAAGCTTTCTTT.